Shown below are 23 T cell receptor beta chains from a single sample sequenced in a study of blood T cell repertoires in COVID-19. This table comes from immunoSEQ multiplex PCR, and its TCRdb copy is limited to in-frame clones, with some not included. Of hundreds of thousands of clones in the sample, approximately 86% are singletons; the top ten hold around 1.5%. Sequenced input: peripheral blood. These TCRs come from an older woman who had recovered from COVID-19.

The chain links TRBV29-1 to TRBJ1-4; 9 positions agree with TRBD1. Per germline, CDR1 SQVTM and CDR2 ANQGSEA. The CDR3 has 14 residues. V trimming: 6 bases; J trimming: 6 bases; junction bases outside the gene matches: 8. CDR3 nucleotides: TGCAGCGTAGGAACAGGGGGCGGGGATGAAAAACTGTTTTTT. It yields the protein CSVGTGGGDEKLFF. Combining the CDR3 with reference TRBV29-1 and TRBJ1-4 gives the whole variable domain SAVISQKPSRDICQRGTSLTIQCQVDSQVTMMFWYRQQPGQSLTLIATANQGSEATYESGFVIDKFPISRPNLTFSTLTVSNMSPEDSSIYLCSVGTGGGDEKLFFGSGTQLSVL.

This chain connects TRBV7-9 to TRBJ1-2; 9 bases are shared with TRBD1. V shed 3 bases, J shed 6 bases, and the junction held 5 bases outside the gene matches. From germline, CDR1 is SEHNR and CDR2 FQNEAQ (reference sequence). The length of the CDR3 is 14 residues. The CDR3 bases are TGTGCCAGCAGCTTTACCCGGACAGGGGATGGCTACACCTTC. This encodes CASSFTRTGDGYTF.

This clone turned up a few times. J is TRBJ2-3 and V is TRBV9, with 7 bases identical to TRBD2. The CDR3 is 14 amino acids. Germline V gives CDR1 SGDLS, CDR2 YYNGEE. The V gene end was trimmed by 0 bases and the J gene end by 6 bases; junction bases not matched to a gene: 4. The CDR3 DNA sequence: TGTGCCAGCAGCGTAGCCCCCGGGGGGGATACGCAGTATTTT. Protein sequence: CASSVAPGGDTQYF.

The CDR3 DNA sequence: TGTGCCAGCAGTTACTCCAGGGGGTCCTACAATGAGCAGTTCTTC. Translated: CASSYSRGSYNEQFF. V is TRBV6-2 or TRBV6-3 and J is TRBJ2-1; 7 bases map to TRBD1. Germline V CDR1 and CDR2: MNHEY, SVGEGT. The CDR3 extends over 15 amino acids. V dropped 0 bases and J dropped 1; count of bases not matched to a gene: 0.

The chain has TRBV19 and TRBJ2-7; D might be TRBD2 (6 bases). The germline V and J ends were trimmed by 3 bases and 5 bases, with 11 bases remaining between them. The CDR3 totals 13 residues. The V gene's germline CDR1 is LNHDA and CDR2 SQIVND (reference sequence). The CDR3 sequence: CASSMEGENEQYF. CDR3 bases: TGTGCCAGTAGTATGGAGGGAGAGAACGAGCAGTACTTC.

The gene calls are TRBV1 and TRBJ2-6; the table's D call TRBD1 went unverified against the DNA. TRBV1 has pseudogene status. This CDR3 spans 19 amino acids. CDR3 in DNA: TGCACCAGCAGCCAAGACCTCAAAGACGGACACTCTGGGGCCAACGTCCTGACTTTC. This gives the protein CTSSQDLKDGHSGANVLTF.

The J gene is TRBJ1-1, the V gene TRBV5-1, with 7 nucleotides matching TRBD1. V was clipped by 2 bases and J by 0 bases; unmatched bases: 13. Germline V lookup: CDR1 SGHRS, CDR2 YFSETQ. The CDR3 is made up of 18 amino acids. The DNA of the CDR3 is TGCGCCAGCAGCTTAGGGGATCCGGGACAGAGAATGAACACTGAAGCTTTCTTT. This gives the protein CASSLGDPGQRMNTEAFF.

The rearrangement uses TRBV7-3 and TRBJ2-3; 12 nucleotides agree with TRBD2. The CDR3 runs to 16 residues. CDR1 is SGHTA, CDR2 FQGTGA, per germline. J lost 0 bases, V lost 5 bases, and 3 bases had no gene match. CDR3 in DNA: TGTGCCAGCAGCATAGGACTAGCGGGGAGCACAGATACGCAGTATTTT. It codes for CASSIGLAGSTDTQYF.

This clone was recorded a few times. The chain joins TRBV2 to TRBJ2-7; tentatively, D is TRBD2 (6 bases). The CDR3 runs to 13 residues. The V end lost 6 bases, the J end lost 6 bases, and 15 bases lay between the germline ends. Germline lookup yields CDR1 SNHLY and CDR2 FYNNEI. The CDR3 loop reads CASRWDSRSEQYF. CDR3 nucleotide sequence: TGTGCCAGCAGATGGGACTCCCGAAGCGAGCAGTACTTC. Combining the CDR3 with reference TRBV2 and TRBJ2-7 gives the whole variable domain EPEVTQTPSHQVTQMGQEVILRCVPISNHLYFYWYRQILGQKVEFLVSFYNNEISEKSEIFDDQFSVERPDGSNFTLKIRSTKLEDSAMYFCASRWDSRSEQYFGPGTRLTVT.

This chain links TRBV3-1 (or the pseudogene TRBV3-2) with TRBJ1-1; D is possibly TRBD1 (6 bases). There are 16 residues in the CDR3. With 1 base removed from V and 6 bases from J, the gap between germline ends came to 18 bases. Germline CDR1 LGHDT, CDR2 YNNKEL (reference sequence). The CDR3 loop reads CASSQVRGGYKAEAFF. The DNA for the CDR3 is TGTGCCAGCAGCCAAGTCAGGGGCGGATATAAGGCTGAAGCTTTCTTT.

J is TRBJ2-1 and V is TRBV11-3, with D possibly TRBD2 on 5 matching bases. V was pared by 5 bases and J by 0 bases, with 8 bases between. The germline gives CDR1 SGHNT, CDR2 YENEEA. There are 14 residues in the CDR3. In DNA form, the CDR3 reads TGTGCCAGCAGCCCCCGGGGCTCCTACAATGAGCAGTTCTTC. It encodes CASSPRGSYNEQFF.

This clone showed up just once. CDR3 DNA sequence: TGCGCCAGCAACCCGTCACAGGGGGCTGAAGCTTTCTTT. Translation: CASNPSQGAEAFF. The V and J genes are TRBV5-1 and TRBJ1-1; 8 nucleotides match TRBD1. V was clipped by 6 bases and J by 6 bases; unmatched bases: 7. In germline, CDR1 is SGHRS, CDR2 YFSETQ. The CDR3 loop spans 13 amino acids.

V is TRBV2 and J is TRBJ2-7; D perhaps matches TRBD2 (5 bases). The CDR3 loop spans 14 amino acids. From germline, CDR1 is SNHLY and CDR2 FYNNEI. V lost 6 bases and J lost 0, with 12 bases in between. This CDR3 is CASRYRGASYEQYF. The CDR3 region has the DNA TGTGCCAGCAGGTATCGGGGTGCCTCCTACGAGCAGTACTTC. The full variable domain, in which reference TRBV2 and TRBJ2-7 provide the parts outside the CDR3, is EPEVTQTPSHQVTQMGQEVILRCVPISNHLYFYWYRQILGQKVEFLVSFYNNEISEKSEIFDDQFSVERPDGSNFTLKIRSTKLEDSAMYFCASRYRGASYEQYFGPGTRLTVT.

This clone showed up just once. The chain carries TRBV27 and TRBJ2-7, with a tentative D call TRBD1 (6 bases). Germline V gene sequence: CDR1 MNHEY, CDR2 SMNVEV (reference sequence). V gave up 4 bases and J gave up 6 bases, with 16 bases separating them. This CDR3 region has 14 residues. This CDR3 reads CASSSMTGRGEQYF. The DNA of the CDR3 is TGTGCCAGCAGTTCAATGACAGGACGGGGCGAGCAGTACTTC.

This CDR3 reads CASSDQAGANTGELFF. Here the CDR3 DNA reads TGTGCCAGCAGTGATCAAGCGGGGGCGAACACCGGGGAGCTGTTTTTT. The chain carries TRBV25-1 and TRBJ2-2; 8 nucleotides line up with TRBD2. CDR1 and CDR2 from the germline V gene are MGHDK and SYGVNS. The V gene end was trimmed by 3 bases and the J gene end by 0 bases; junction bases not matched to a gene: 3. There are 16 residues in the CDR3.

The chain links TRBV7-2 to TRBJ2-1; 12 bases are a match to TRBD2. V shed 2 bases and J 15 bases; nucleotides not matched to a gene: 14. CDR3 length: 16 amino acids. Germline loops: CDR1 SGHTA, CDR2 FQGNSA. This CDR3 is CASSLLISLAGGPAFF. The CDR3 DNA follows: TGTGCCAGCAGCTTACTTATATCACTAGCGGGGGGCCCTGCGTTCTTC.

The chain uses TRBV16 and TRBJ1-4; D is possibly TRBD1 (6 bases). Trimming shortened V by 2 bases and J by 5 bases, and 12 bases separated the two germline ends. From germline, CDR1 is KGHSY and CDR2 FQNENV. The CDR3 covers 15 residues. CDR3 nucleotides: TGTGCCAGCAGCCAAACAGACAGGACGAATGAAAAACTGTTTTTT. Translating gives CASSQTDRTNEKLFF.

This chain links TRBV11-2 with TRBJ1-3; D gene unclear. This CDR3 region has 17 residues. Germline CDR1 and CDR2: SGHAT and FQNNGV. V was pared by 2 bases and J by 2 bases, with 16 bases between. The CDR3, as DNA: TGTGCCAGCAGCTTACTCCACCCAGGAGGGACTGGAAACACCATATATTTT. This encodes CASSLLHPGGTGNTIYF.

The chain combines TRBV7-9 with TRBJ2-5; perhaps TRBD1 as D (7 bases). Germline V lookup: CDR1 SEHNR, CDR2 FQNEAQ (reference sequence). The CDR3 extends over 14 amino acids. The V end was cut by 2 bases, the J end by 2 bases, with 9 bases between. The CDR3 region is CASSLQGGQETQYF. The CDR3 DNA follows: TGTGCCAGCAGCTTACAGGGGGGACAAGAGACCCAGTACTTC.

This chain joins TRBV25-1 and TRBJ2-7, with 7 bases aligning to TRBD2. There are 13 residues in the CDR3. Germline CDR1 reads MGHDK; CDR2 reads SYGVNS. V shed 6 bases and J 2 bases; nucleotides not matched to a gene: 4. The CDR3: CASRGREAYEQYF. The DNA for the CDR3 is TGTGCCAGCAGGGGGAGGGAAGCCTACGAGCAGTACTTC.

As regards this clone: At one boundary the junction diverges from the germline segment, which might be a read error. V is TRBV19 and J is TRBJ1-2; 9 nucleotides align to TRBD1. Germline CDR1 LNHDA, CDR2 SQIVND (reference sequence). The CDR3 consists of 15 residues. Written as DNA, the CDR3 is TGTGCCAGCAGTAAGGGACAGGGCCGTAACTATGGCTACACCTTC. This codes for CASSKGQGRNYGYTF.

The chain employs TRBV3-1 (or the pseudogene TRBV3-2) and TRBJ2-7; 7 bases are shared with TRBD1. V lost 4 bases, J lost 1 base, and 10 bases stayed unmatched. The CDR3 consists of 16 residues. Germline V gene data show CDR1 as LGHDT and CDR2 as YNNKEL (reference sequence). CDR3 coding DNA: TGTGCCAGCAGCCCCTTCGGACAGGTAGGATCCTACGAGCAGTACTTC. This codes for CASSPFGQVGSYEQYF.

The genes are TRBV3-1 (or the pseudogene TRBV3-2) and TRBJ1-1, with 10 bases identical to TRBD1. The CDR3 covers 16 residues. With V trimmed by 4 bases and J by 2 bases, 7 bases remained unmatched. Germline-derived CDR1 and CDR2 are LGHDT and YNNKEL (reference sequence). The CDR3 sequence is CASSPRDRGSNTEAFF. The DNA of the CDR3 is TGTGCCAGCAGCCCTCGGGACAGGGGTTCCAACACTGAAGCTTTCTTT.